A single T cell receptor (beta chain) is shown here with its context. Its antigen is unknown. From germline, CDR1 is GTSNPN and CDR2 SVGIG (reference sequence). Deletions cut 5 bases from V and 6 bases from J, with 11 bases between. There are 12 residues in the CDR3. Reverse transcription of about 0.5 to 1 ug RNA used random hexamers. Across 54 Vbeta and 13 Jbeta, TCR beta CDR3 was amplified with immunoSEQ multiplex PCR. TCRdb used MiXCR to reprocess the immunoSEQ multiplex PCR reads, holding one entry per CDR3 protein. The sample yields 200,000 or so distinct CDR3 sequences, around 96% seen once. The sample comes from a study of CD8 T cells in Susac syndrome. Study results and caveats: Individuals included in the TCR sequencing and HLA analysis were acknowledged by the study to be relatively few in number.

FACS was used to enrich TEMRA cells, whereas the CD8+ and CD4+ T cells were obtained by negative isolation. V gene TRBV30 combines with J gene TRBJ2-1, with a weak D call TRBD2 (5 bases). The clonotype comes from a human donor with multiple sclerosis. The sequencing sample was made of CD4+ T cells from PBMCs. Here the CDR3 reads CAWGGQTNEQFF. For the CDR3, the DNA is TGTGCCTGGGGCGGGCAGACCAATGAGCAGTTCTTC.